The 23 T cell receptor beta chains given below trace back to one sample, sequenced in a study of early T cells in non-severe SARS-CoV-2 infection. TCRdb analysed the 5' RACE reads with MiXCR anew, one entry per CDR3 protein. The sample lists about 85,000 distinct CDR3 sequences, approximately 15% occurring once. The sample comprised whole blood. The receptors were gathered from an adult who was a healthcare worker with PCR-confirmed SARS-CoV-2 infection or an uninfected control (not recorded which).

This clonotype was found many times. This chain uses TRBV6-2 or TRBV6-3 with TRBJ1-1, with a weak D call TRBD1 (5 bases). The V gene lost 7 bases and the J gene lost 0 bases, with 24 bases spanning the gap. Germline CDR1 reads MNHEY; CDR2 reads SVGEGT. The CDR3 consists of 18 residues. The CDR3 here is CASTDDASWTNMNTEAFF. The CDR3 coding sequence is TGTGCCAGCACCGATGATGCCAGCTGGACAAACATGAACACTGAAGCTTTCTTT.

This clonotype was detected only a few times. The junction shows a germline mismatch at one end, possibly a read error. The chain is built from TRBV18 and TRBJ2-7, with D unclear. Germline V gene lookup returns CDR1 KGHSH and CDR2 LQKENI. The CDR3 has 14 amino acids. For the CDR3, the DNA is TGTGCCAGCTCGCCACGCGGCACGTCCTACGAGCAGTACTTC. Residues: CASSPRGTSYEQYF.

A few counts support this clonotype. The chain has TRBV20-1 and TRBJ1-1; D is perhaps TRBD1 (6 bases). The CDR3 spans 14 residues. The V end was cut by 7 bases, the J end by 3 bases, with 18 bases between. The germline CDR1 and CDR2 sequences are DFQATT and SNEGSKA (reference sequence). Written as DNA, the CDR3 is TGCAGTGTTCAGGGGCTCACTCAGGACACTGAAGCTTTCTTT. Protein sequence: CSVQGLTQDTEAFF.

This clonotype has a handful of counts. This chain uses TRBV20-1 with TRBJ1-1; D is uncertain. Germline CDR1 DFQATT, CDR2 SNEGSKA (reference sequence). Trimming removed 0 bases from V and 1 base from J, with 6 bases in between. CDR3 length: 13 residues. The CDR3 coding sequence is TGCAGTGCTAGAGATTGGCAGAACACTGAAGCTTTCTTT. This codes for CSARDWQNTEAFF.

V gene TRBV27 combines with J gene TRBJ1-5; 9 nucleotides match TRBD1. Trimming at V came to 4 bases and at J to 6 bases, leaving 7 bases not matched to a gene. CDR1 is MNHEY, CDR2 SMNVEV, per germline (reference sequence). The CDR3 contains 15 residues. In DNA form, the CDR3 reads TGTGCCAGCAGTTCCGTCACAGGGGGCCCTCAGCCCCAGCATTTT. It translates to CASSSVTGGPQPQHF.

The V call is TRBV3-1, the J call TRBJ1-2, with D possibly matching TRBD1 (5 bases). Trimming shortened V by 1 base and J by 4 bases, and 13 bases separated the two germline ends. CDR1 and CDR2 (germline): LGHDT, YNNKEL (reference sequence). The CDR3 loop spans 15 amino acids. Here the CDR3 reads CASSQAPGNGYGYTF. As DNA, the CDR3 is TGTGCCAGCAGCCAAGCCCCAGGGAATGGCTATGGCTACACCTTC.

At least ten counts were recorded for this clonotype. V gene TRBV2 combines with J gene TRBJ2-1; TRBD2 matches at 8 bases. The CDR3 covers 14 residues. CDR1 and CDR2 from the germline V gene are SNHLY and FYNNEI. The junction had 9 bases not matched to a gene; V was cut back by 9 bases and J by 5 bases. CDR3 DNA: TGTGCCAGTTTTAACCGGGAGGGTAACAATGAGCAGTTCTTC. Translation gives CASFNREGNNEQFF.

This rearrangement joins TRBV6-5 to TRBJ2-1, with no clear D. The CDR3 length is 16 residues. Trimming pared 0 bases from V and 6 bases from J, leaving 15 bases between. The germline V gene encodes CDR1 MNHEY and CDR2 SVGAGI. The CDR3: CASSYSTWSLGNEQFF. CDR3 DNA sequence: TGTGCCAGCAGTTACTCGACGTGGTCTTTGGGCAATGAGCAGTTCTTC.

The CDR3 here is CASSAGSPYGYTF. In DNA form, the CDR3 reads TGTGCCAGCAGTGCGGGGAGCCCCTATGGCTACACCTTC. This rearrangement joins TRBV5-6 to TRBJ1-2; D unresolved. Germline CDR1 SGHDT, CDR2 YYEEEE. The CDR3 runs to 13 residues. V lost 5 bases, J lost 4 bases, and 12 bases lay in between.

This clonotype was seen only a few times. The gene calls are TRBV12-5 and TRBJ2-1, with 9 bases fitting TRBD2. J gave up 6 bases and V 1 base, and 4 bases lay outside the gene matches. Germline-derived CDR1 and CDR2 are LGHNT and FRNRAP. This CDR3 region has 15 residues. CDR3: CASGLEGLAPNEQFF. For the CDR3, the DNA is TGTGCTAGTGGTTTGGAGGGACTAGCCCCCAATGAGCAGTTCTTC.

The table lists this clonotype with many counts. The J gene is TRBJ2-6, the V gene TRBV6-1; D is ambiguous. The CDR3 is 18 residues long. The ends were cut back, 4 bases at V and 0 bases at J, with 16 bases in the middle. Germline V gene data show CDR1 as MNHNS and CDR2 as SASEGT. This chain's CDR3 is CASSVLEVALSGANVLTF. CDR3 DNA sequence: TGTGCCAGCAGTGTTCTAGAGGTAGCTCTCTCTGGGGCCAACGTCCTGACTTTC.

The V call is TRBV20-1, the J call TRBJ2-1; perhaps D is TRBD1 or TRBD2 (5 bases each). Germline V CDR1 and CDR2: DFQATT, SNEGSKA (reference sequence). Trimming pared 0 bases from V and 1 base from J, leaving 13 bases between. The CDR3 sequence is 16 residues long. This CDR3 is CSARDLRGVSYNEQFF. CDR3 in DNA: TGCAGTGCTAGAGATCTCAGAGGGGTATCCTACAATGAGCAGTTCTTC.

In this sample, this clonotype turned up many times. The CDR3 DNA reads TGCAGTGCTAGGATTGTCAAGACAGTGAACACTGAAGCTTTCTTT. As protein: CSARIVKTVNTEAFF. The chain employs TRBV20-1 and TRBJ1-1, with a possible D match to TRBD1 (5 bases). V was pared by 3 bases and J by 0 bases, with 14 bases between. Germline V gives CDR1 DFQATT, CDR2 SNEGSKA (reference sequence). The CDR3 loop spans 15 amino acids.

This clonotype has only a few counts. This chain uses TRBV10-3 with TRBJ2-3; D remains ambiguous. V was cut by 2 bases and J by 5 bases, with 8 bases left in between. The CDR3 is 13 residues long. CDR1 is ENHRY, CDR2 SYGVKD, per germline. The DNA of the CDR3 is TGTGCCATCAGTGAGGTTGAGGAAGATACGCAGTATTTT. Translation gives CAISEVEEDTQYF.

CDR3 coding DNA: TGTGCCAGCAGGCGGGACAGGGGAGAGCAGTTCTTC. This codes for CASRRDRGEQFF. The rearrangement uses TRBV5-8 and TRBJ2-1, with TRBD1 matching over 10 bases. Losses at the gene ends were 5 bases for V and 10 bases for J; bases not matched to a gene: 3. Germline lookup yields CDR1 SGHTS and CDR2 YDEGEE. The CDR3 totals 12 residues.

The chain links TRBV29-1 to TRBJ2-6; a possible D gene is TRBD2 (6 bases). In germline, CDR1 is SQVTM, CDR2 ANQGSEA. The CDR3 is 14 amino acids. Between the trimmed V and J ends, which lost 6 bases and 0 bases, there was a span of 9 bases. The CDR3: CSVRGISGANVLTF. The CDR3 nucleotides are TGCAGCGTGCGCGGGATCTCTGGGGCCAACGTCCTGACTTTC.

The rearrangement uses TRBV30 and TRBJ2-7; TRBD2 aligns across 11 bases. The CDR3 has 15 amino acids. From germline, CDR1 is GTSNPN and CDR2 SVGIG (reference sequence). V lost 1 base and J lost 4; bases outside the gene matches: 6. The CDR3 DNA follows: TGTGCCTGGAGTGGACTAGCGGGGAGACGTTACGAGCAGTACTTC. Translated, it gives CAWSGLAGRRYEQYF.

The genes are TRBV27 and TRBJ1-5, with D uncertain. The CDR3 loop spans 14 amino acids. With 6 bases removed from V and 4 bases from J, the gap between germline ends came to 13 bases. Per germline, CDR1 MNHEY and CDR2 SMNVEV (reference sequence). CDR3 sequence reads: CASSPQWVNQPQHF. CDR3 nucleotide sequence: TGTGCCAGCAGCCCCCAGTGGGTTAATCAGCCCCAGCATTTT.

There are a few counts of this clonotype. The chain is built from TRBV7-9 and TRBJ2-3; 16 bases agree with TRBD2. This CDR3 spans 18 amino acids. V dropped 7 bases and J dropped 2; count of bases not matched to a gene: 9. The germline V gene has CDR1 SEHNR and CDR2 FQNEAQ (reference sequence). The CDR3 DNA sequence: TGTGCCAGCATCGCGACGGGACTAGCGGGAGGGCCCACAGATACGCAGTATTTT. Encoded protein: CASIATGLAGGPTDTQYF.

For this clonotype: One end of the junction varies from germline; a read error may be responsible. V usage is TRBV13 and J usage is TRBJ2-1; 13 bases line up with TRBD2. The CDR3 is made up of 18 amino acids. Germline V gives CDR1 PRHDT, CDR2 FYEKMQ (reference sequence). CDR3 nucleotide sequence: TGTGCCAGCAGCATAGGACTAGCGGGAGATTGGGGCACGGGTGAGCAGTTCTTC. Translating it yields CASSIGLAGDWGTGEQFF.

A few counts support this clonotype. The chain couples TRBV6-5 to TRBJ2-1; possibly TRBD2 for D (6 bases). V was shortened by 6 bases and J by 10 bases, with 22 bases between the two germline ends. The CDR3 is made up of 15 amino acids. CDR1 and CDR2 from the germline V gene are MNHEY and SVGAGI. CDR3 loop: CASRLSFVLAGEQFF. Written as DNA, the CDR3 is TGTGCCAGCAGACTAAGTTTCGTACTAGCCGGAGAGCAGTTCTTC.

This chain joins TRBV6-5 and TRBJ2-1; 12 bases map to TRBD2. The CDR3 sequence is 13 residues long. The germline V gene has CDR1 MNHEY and CDR2 SVGAGI. Unmatched junction bases numbered 4, after V lost 10 bases and J lost 6 bases. Here the CDR3 reads CATTLAGGNEQFF. CDR3 in DNA: TGTGCCACCACACTAGCGGGAGGCAATGAGCAGTTCTTC.

The genes are TRBV6-5 and TRBJ1-1, with a possible D match to TRBD1 (5 bases). Per the germline V gene, CDR1 is MNHEY and CDR2 is SVGAGI. Trimming removed 8 bases from V and 11 bases from J, with 21 bases in between. The CDR3 loop spans 13 amino acids. The CDR3 DNA sequence: TGTGCCAGCGGGGCCAGTCCCTTGGGTGTTGCTTTCTTT. Translation gives CASGASPLGVAFF.